Shown below are 27 T cell receptor beta chains from a single sample sequenced in a study of neoadjuvant nivolumab and ipilimumab in lung cancer. Method: immunoSEQ multiplex PCR; TCRdb's copy keeps in-frame clones and lacks some. The table lists about 5,300 clones, around 92% of them singletons, with 3.1% in the top ten. The sample in question was blood, obtained after neoadjuvant nivolumab, alone or with ipilimumab, at or shortly before surgery. These receptors were collected from an adult with non-small cell lung cancer. Some clones in this sample may be carry-over from other donors' samples.

This sequence joins TRBV5-1 and TRBJ2-7; 8 positions match TRBD2. The CDR3 length is 15 residues. Germline CDR1 SGHRS, CDR2 YFSETQ. Trimming at V came to 2 bases and at J to 5 bases, leaving 9 bases not matched to a gene. In DNA form, the CDR3 reads TGCGCCAGCAGCTTATATAGCGGGACTTCGGACGAGCAGTACTTC. Its protein product is CASSLYSGTSDEQYF.

J is TRBJ2-3 and V is TRBV7-2, with D possibly being TRBD1 or TRBD2 (5 bases each). This CDR3 is 15 amino acids long. V was pared by 4 bases and J by 1 base, with 12 bases between. Per germline, CDR1 SGHTA and CDR2 FQGNSA. The CDR3 DNA sequence: TGTGCCAGCAGCTCCAGGGAGTCTGGCACAGATACGCAGTATTTT. The encoded protein is CASSSRESGTDTQYF.

The DNA for the CDR3 is TGTGCCAGCAGCGCCCGGGACAGATCCTATGGCTACACCTTC. Translation gives CASSARDRSYGYTF. The rearrangement uses TRBV9 and TRBJ1-2; TRBD1 agrees at 7 bases. V shed 3 bases and J 4 bases; nucleotides not matched to a gene: 6. The CDR3 covers 14 residues. Germline values: CDR1 SGDLS, CDR2 YYNGEE.

The chain uses TRBV19 and TRBJ2-2, with TRBD2 matching over 16 bases. CDR3 length equals 19 residues. The junction had 6 bases not matched to a gene; V was cut back by 3 bases and J by 2 bases. The V gene's germline CDR1 is LNHDA and CDR2 SQIVND (reference sequence). CDR3 sequence: CASSIGGTSGRVNTGELFF. DNA of the CDR3: TGTGCCAGTAGTATTGGAGGGACTAGCGGGAGGGTTAACACCGGGGAGCTGTTTTTT.

The chain joins TRBV30 to TRBJ1-5; 8 nucleotides align to TRBD1. The CDR3 totals 13 residues. The germline V gene has CDR1 GTSNPN and CDR2 SVGIG (reference sequence). V shed 3 bases and J 9 bases; nucleotides not matched to a gene: 7. CDR3 protein: CAWSPDRERPQHF. CDR3 DNA: TGTGCCTGGAGCCCGGACAGGGAACGGCCCCAGCATTTT.

In this sample, this clone turned up once. The chain employs TRBV5-4 and TRBJ2-1; TRBD2 aligns across 8 bases. With 3 bases clipped from V and 2 bases from J, the junction kept 4 bases outside the gene matches. CDR3 length equals 15 residues. Germline lookup yields CDR1 SGHNT and CDR2 YYREEE (reference sequence). The CDR3 bases are TGTGCCAGCAGCTCCCGGGAGGGCGCCTACAATGAGCAGTTCTTC. It codes for CASSSREGAYNEQFF.

This clone was seen once. This chain connects TRBV28 to TRBJ2-1; D is perhaps TRBD2 (5 bases). CDR1 is MDHEN and CDR2 is SYDVKM in the germline V gene. The CDR3 runs to 14 residues. Between the trimmed V and J ends, which lost 3 bases and 8 bases, there was a span of 14 bases. The CDR3 here is CASSFGPSSHEQFF. CDR3 nucleotides: TGTGCCAGCAGTTTTGGGCCTAGCTCGCATGAGCAGTTCTTC.

This clone has just a few counts. This sequence joins TRBV2 and TRBJ1-1, with D perhaps matching TRBD1 (5 bases). Germline lookup yields CDR1 SNHLY and CDR2 FYNNEI. The CDR3 length is 11 residues. V was shortened by 8 bases and J by 6 bases, with 10 bases between the two germline ends. CDR3 DNA sequence: TGTGCCAGCCAGGGTACGTCTGAAGCTTTCTTT. Encoded protein: CASQGTSEAFF.

The V call is TRBV7-9, the J call TRBJ2-7; 10 bases map to TRBD2. The CDR3 length is 15 residues. Germline V gene lookup returns CDR1 SEHNR and CDR2 FQNEAQ (reference sequence). V was clipped by 1 base and J by 7 bases; unmatched bases: 7. CDR3 DNA sequence: TGTGCCAGCAGCTTAGAAGGGTCTAGCGGGAGAGAGCAGTACTTC. Translated, it gives CASSLEGSSGREQYF.

The V and J genes are TRBV5-6 and TRBJ2-3; TRBD2 matches at 9 bases. V was clipped by 4 bases and J by 6 bases; unmatched bases: 12. Germline loops: CDR1 SGHDT, CDR2 YYEEEE. The CDR3 consists of 16 residues. The CDR3 protein is CASSPLSSGIKDTQYF. CDR3 nucleotide sequence: TGTGCCAGCAGCCCTCTATCTAGCGGGATTAAGGATACGCAGTATTTT.

The rearrangement links TRBV7-3 to TRBJ2-1; tentatively, D is TRBD2 (6 bases). Trimming removed 1 base at V and 3 bases at J, with 13 bases between. Germline CDR1 is SGHTA and CDR2 is FQGTGA. The length of the CDR3 is 16 residues. The CDR3: CASSLISGKNYNEQFF. CDR3 sequence (DNA): TGTGCCAGCAGCTTAATTAGCGGTAAAAACTACAATGAGCAGTTCTTC. Variable domain in full (rest from reference TRBV7-3 and TRBJ2-1): GAGVSQTPSNKVTEKGKYVELRCDPISGHTALYWYRQSLGQGPEFLIYFQGTGAADDSGLPNDRFFAVRPEGSVSTLKIQRTERGDSAVYLCASSLISGKNYNEQFFGPGTRLTVL.

This chain uses TRBV7-9 with TRBJ1-4; no firm D call. Trimming cost V 5 bases and J 7 bases, with 8 bases left between them. This CDR3 has 12 residues. Germline lookup yields CDR1 SEHNR and CDR2 FQNEAQ (reference sequence). CDR3 sequence (DNA): TGTGCCAGCAGCCCCCAAGGTGAAAAACTGTTTTTT. Translating it yields CASSPQGEKLFF. The variable domain in full, completed from reference TRBV7-9 and TRBJ1-4, reads DTGVSQNPRHKITKRGQNVTFRCDPISEHNRLYWYRQTLGQGPEFLTYFQNEAQLEKSRLLSDRFSAERPKGSFSTLEIQRTEQGDSAMYLCASSPQGEKLFFGSGTQLSVL.

The gene calls are TRBV6-1 and TRBJ2-7; D might be TRBD1 (6 bases). Germline CDR1 MNHNS, CDR2 SASEGT. The CDR3 loop spans 12 amino acids. The V gene lost 10 bases and the J gene lost 3 bases, with 13 bases spanning the gap. DNA of the CDR3: TGTGCCACACGAGGACAGCGCTACGAGCAGTACTTC. Its protein is CATRGQRYEQYF.

The chain employs TRBV7-6 and TRBJ2-1, with 9 bases that match TRBD1. Germline trimming cut 5 bases from V and 12 bases from J; bases unmatched to any gene: 5. Per germline, CDR1 SGHVS and CDR2 FNYEAQ. The CDR3 spans 12 residues. Here the CDR3 DNA reads TGTGCCAGCAGCCCACAGACAGGGGGGCAGTTCTTC. It is translated as CASSPQTGGQFF.

The CDR3 region is CASSEAYRRGPQHF. CDR3 coding DNA: TGTGCCAGCAGTGAAGCTTACAGGAGGGGGCCCCAGCATTTT. J is TRBJ1-5 and V is TRBV6-1, with D maybe TRBD1 (5 bases). Per the germline V gene, CDR1 is MNHNS and CDR2 is SASEGT. Trimming removed 0 bases at V and 9 bases at J, with 12 bases between. CDR3 length equals 14 residues.

This clone occurred once. The chain couples TRBV14 to TRBJ2-1; 14 bases map to TRBD2. V lost 4 bases and J lost 9; bases outside the gene matches: 17. The CDR3 runs to 19 residues. CDR1 is SGHDN and CDR2 is FVKESK in the germline V gene. This chain's CDR3 is CASSPRLAGGPGTFGEQFF. The CDR3 bases are TGTGCCAGCAGCCCCCGACTAGCGGGAGGGCCGGGGACATTTGGTGAGCAGTTCTTC.

V usage is TRBV27 and J usage is TRBJ2-1; TRBD2 agrees at 12 bases. This CDR3 has 18 amino acids. V dropped 8 bases and J dropped 4; count of bases not matched to a gene: 15. The germline gives CDR1 MNHEY, CDR2 SMNVEV (reference sequence). This CDR3 is CASGGRLAGDLGYNEQFF. CDR3 nucleotides: TGTGCCAGCGGAGGACGACTAGCGGGAGACCTGGGGTACAATGAGCAGTTCTTC.

The chain recombines TRBV7-9 with TRBJ1-3; 9 bases line up with TRBD1. CDR1 and CDR2 (germline): SEHNR, FQNEAQ (reference sequence). The CDR3 sequence is 14 residues long. V shed 5 bases and J 1 base; nucleotides not matched to a gene: 0. CDR3 sequence reads: CASSGTGSGNTIYF. In DNA form, the CDR3 reads TGTGCCAGCAGCGGGACAGGGTCTGGAAACACCATATATTTT.

This clone was counted a few times. The chain carries TRBV7-6 and TRBJ1-2; D is perhaps TRBD1 (6 bases). V was pared by 3 bases and J by 5 bases, with 13 bases between. The CDR3 has 14 residues. CDR1 is SGHVS and CDR2 is FNYEAQ in the germline V gene. Here the CDR3 reads CASSLGTGRYGYTF. CDR3 nucleotide sequence: TGTGCCAGCAGCTTGGGTACAGGGAGATATGGCTACACCTTC.

This clone has a handful of counts. The chain is built from TRBV10-2 and TRBJ2-5; TRBD2 matches at 7 bases. With V trimmed by 6 bases and J by 1 base, 5 bases remained unmatched. Germline V lookup: CDR1 WSHSY, CDR2 SAAADI. The CDR3 runs to 14 residues. CDR3 in DNA: TGCGCCAGCAGACCCCTAGCGGCCCAAGAGACCCAGTACTTC. Protein sequence: CASRPLAAQETQYF.

The chain carries TRBV6-1 and TRBJ2-7; D remains unclear. V was trimmed by 10 bases and J by 3 bases, leaving 22 bases between them. The germline gives CDR1 MNHNS, CDR2 SASEGT. The CDR3 length is 15 residues. DNA for the CDR3: TGTGCCACCCAAAGTACCCGGAACACCTTCTACGAGCAGTACTTC. This codes for CATQSTRNTFYEQYF.

In nucleotides, the CDR3 is TGTGCCAGCAGCCAGGGGACAGCGAACACTGAAGCTTTCTTT. It translates to CASSQGTANTEAFF. The genes are TRBV4-2 and TRBJ1-1; 7 nucleotides agree with TRBD1. Germline V gene lookup returns CDR1 LGHNA and CDR2 YNFKEQ. The ends lost 3 bases at V and 1 base at J; junction bases unmatched: 2. This CDR3 has 14 residues.

This chain links TRBV13 with TRBJ2-1; TRBD2 agrees at 10 bases. Germline trimming cut 1 base from V and 9 bases from J; bases unmatched to any gene: 6. Per germline, CDR1 PRHDT and CDR2 FYEKMQ (reference sequence). The CDR3 spans 15 residues. In nucleotides, the CDR3 is TGTGCCAGCAGCTTAGTGGCTAGCGGGAGCCGTGAGCAGTTCTTC. Encoded protein: CASSLVASGSREQFF.

The chain combines TRBV9 with TRBJ2-1, with D possibly being TRBD1 (5 bases). The CDR3 totals 13 residues. Germline-derived CDR1 and CDR2 are SGDLS and YYNGEE. V lost 4 bases and J lost 7, with 12 bases in between. The CDR3 reads CASSTMTVNEQFF. In DNA form, the CDR3 reads TGTGCCAGCAGCACTATGACAGTTAATGAGCAGTTCTTC.

V is TRBV6-5 and J is TRBJ2-7; 9 bases fit TRBD2. This CDR3 spans 15 amino acids. The V gene's germline CDR1 is MNHEY and CDR2 SVGAGI. Losses at the gene ends were 0 bases for V and 4 bases for J; bases not matched to a gene: 4. The DNA of the CDR3 is TGTGCCAGCAGTTACTCGACGCGGGGGGGGTACGAGCAGTACTTC. Translating it yields CASSYSTRGGYEQYF.

This chain links TRBV18 with TRBJ1-1; tentatively, D is TRBD1 (5 bases). The CDR3 is 15 residues long. V was pared by 0 bases and J by 1 base, with 9 bases between. Germline V CDR1 and CDR2: KGHSH, LQKENI. CDR3 sequence: CASSPPSGGNTEAFF. The CDR3 DNA sequence: TGTGCCAGCTCACCACCGTCGGGGGGGAACACTGAAGCTTTCTTT.

Only one count was recorded for this clone. V and J are TRBV11-2 and TRBJ2-2; perhaps TRBD2 as D (5 bases). The CDR3 totals 18 residues. Deletions cut 6 bases from V and 5 bases from J, with 25 bases between. Germline V gene lookup returns CDR1 SGHAT and CDR2 FQNNGV. The CDR3 DNA reads as TGTGCCAGCAGGCCTTACGTTCTTCGGACTCCTGGGACCGGGGAGCTGTTTTTT. As protein: CASRPYVLRTPGTGELFF.